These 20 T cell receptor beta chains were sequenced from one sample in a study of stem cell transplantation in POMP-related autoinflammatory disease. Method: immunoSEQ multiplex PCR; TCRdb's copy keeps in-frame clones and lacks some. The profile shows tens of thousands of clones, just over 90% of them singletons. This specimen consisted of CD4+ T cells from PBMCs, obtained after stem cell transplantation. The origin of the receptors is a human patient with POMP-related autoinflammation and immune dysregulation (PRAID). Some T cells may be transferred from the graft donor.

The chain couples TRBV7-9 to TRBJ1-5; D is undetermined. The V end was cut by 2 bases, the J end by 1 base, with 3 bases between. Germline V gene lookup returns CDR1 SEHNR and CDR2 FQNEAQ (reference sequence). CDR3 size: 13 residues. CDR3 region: CASSLRSNQPQHF. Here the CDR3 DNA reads TGTGCCAGCAGCTTAAGGAGCAATCAGCCCCAGCATTTT. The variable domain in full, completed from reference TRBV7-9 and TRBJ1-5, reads DTGVSQNPRHKITKRGQNVTFRCDPISEHNRLYWYRQTLGQGPEFLTYFQNEAQLEKSRLLSDRFSAERPKGSFSTLEIQRTEQGDSAMYLCASSLRSNQPQHFGDGTRLSIL.

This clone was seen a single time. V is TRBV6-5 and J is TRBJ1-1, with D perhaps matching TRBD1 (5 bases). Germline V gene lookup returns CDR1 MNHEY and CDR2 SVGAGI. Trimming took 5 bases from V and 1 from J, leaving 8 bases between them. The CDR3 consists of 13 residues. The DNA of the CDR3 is TGTGCCAGCAGTACAGGACCGAACACTGAAGCTTTCTTT. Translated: CASSTGPNTEAFF.

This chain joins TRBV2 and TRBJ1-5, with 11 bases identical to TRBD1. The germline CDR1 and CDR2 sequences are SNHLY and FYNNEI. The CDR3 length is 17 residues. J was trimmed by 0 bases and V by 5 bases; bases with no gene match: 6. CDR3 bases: TGTGCCAGCAGTAAAGGGACAGGGGGTAATAGCAATCAGCCCCAGCATTTT. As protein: CASSKGTGGNSNQPQHF.

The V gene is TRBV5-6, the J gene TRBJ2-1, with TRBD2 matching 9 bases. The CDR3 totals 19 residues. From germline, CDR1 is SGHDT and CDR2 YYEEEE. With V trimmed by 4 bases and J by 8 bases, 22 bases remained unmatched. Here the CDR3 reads CASSPLTKREAFSFDEQFF. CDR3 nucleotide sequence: TGTGCCAGCAGCCCGTTGACTAAGCGGGAGGCTTTCAGTTTCGATGAGCAGTTCTTC. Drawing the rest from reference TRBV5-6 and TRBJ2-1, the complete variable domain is DAGVTQSPTHLIKTRGQQVTLRCSPKSGHDTVSWYQQALGQGPQFIFQYYEEEERQRGNFPDRFSGHQFPNYSSELNVNALLLGDSALYLCASSPLTKREAFSFDEQFFGPGTRLTVL.

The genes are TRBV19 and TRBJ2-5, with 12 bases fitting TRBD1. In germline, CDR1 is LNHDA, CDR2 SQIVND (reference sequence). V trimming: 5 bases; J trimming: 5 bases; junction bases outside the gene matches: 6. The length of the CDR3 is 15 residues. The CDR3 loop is CASSVRDRGRETQYF. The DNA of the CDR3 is TGTGCCAGTAGTGTCCGGGACAGGGGGCGGGAGACCCAGTACTTC.

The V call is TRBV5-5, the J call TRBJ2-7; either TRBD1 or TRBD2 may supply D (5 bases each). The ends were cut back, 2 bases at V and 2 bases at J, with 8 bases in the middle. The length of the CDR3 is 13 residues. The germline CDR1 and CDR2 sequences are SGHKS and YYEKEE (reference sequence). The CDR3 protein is CASSFTGPYEQYV. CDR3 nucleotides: TGTGCCAGCAGCTTTACGGGGCCCTACGAGCAGTACGTC.

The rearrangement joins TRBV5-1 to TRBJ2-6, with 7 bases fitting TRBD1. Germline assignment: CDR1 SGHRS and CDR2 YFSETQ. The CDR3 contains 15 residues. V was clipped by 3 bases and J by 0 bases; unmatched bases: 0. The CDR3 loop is CASSWDSSGANVLTF. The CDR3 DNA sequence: TGCGCCAGCAGCTGGGACAGCTCTGGGGCCAACGTCCTGACTTTC.

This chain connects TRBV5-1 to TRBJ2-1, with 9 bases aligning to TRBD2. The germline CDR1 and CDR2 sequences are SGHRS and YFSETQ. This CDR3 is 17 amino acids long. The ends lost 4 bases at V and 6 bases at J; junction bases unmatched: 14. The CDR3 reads CASSASPTGLASNEQFF. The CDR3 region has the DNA TGCGCCAGCAGCGCCTCTCCGACGGGACTAGCAAGCAATGAGCAGTTCTTC.

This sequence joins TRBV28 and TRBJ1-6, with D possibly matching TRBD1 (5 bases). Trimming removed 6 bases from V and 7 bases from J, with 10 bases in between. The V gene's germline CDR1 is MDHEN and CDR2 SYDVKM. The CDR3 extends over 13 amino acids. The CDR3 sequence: CASRSGGNSPLHF. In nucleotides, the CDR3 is TGTGCCAGCAGAAGCGGGGGGAATTCACCCCTCCACTTT.

The chain's CDR3 is CASSRGGAFGYTF. The CDR3 DNA reads as TGTGCCAGCAGCCGGGGGGGCGCGTTTGGCTACACCTTC. The chain is built from TRBV7-3 and TRBJ1-2, with a possible D match to TRBD1 (6 bases). This CDR3 is built from 13 residues. Germline CDR1 and CDR2: SGHTA and FQGTGA. The germline V and J ends were trimmed by 5 bases and 7 bases, with 14 bases remaining between them.

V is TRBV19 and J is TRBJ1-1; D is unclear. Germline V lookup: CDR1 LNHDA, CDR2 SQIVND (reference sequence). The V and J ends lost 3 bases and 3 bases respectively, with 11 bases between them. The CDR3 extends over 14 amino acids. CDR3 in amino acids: CASSILDLDTEAFF. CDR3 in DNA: TGTGCCAGTAGTATCTTGGACTTAGACACTGAAGCTTTCTTT.

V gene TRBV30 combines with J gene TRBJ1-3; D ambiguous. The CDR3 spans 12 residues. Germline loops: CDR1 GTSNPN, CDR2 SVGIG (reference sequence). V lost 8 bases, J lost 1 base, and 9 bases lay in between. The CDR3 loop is CARLHSGNTIYF. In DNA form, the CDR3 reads TGTGCCAGACTACATTCTGGAAACACCATATATTTT.

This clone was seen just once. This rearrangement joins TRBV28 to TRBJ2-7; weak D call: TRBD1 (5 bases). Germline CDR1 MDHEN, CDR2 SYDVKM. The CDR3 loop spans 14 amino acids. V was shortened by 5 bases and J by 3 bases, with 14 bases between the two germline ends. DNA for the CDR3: TGTGCCAGCAGTGTAGGATCAGGGATCTACGAGCAGTACTTC. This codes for CASSVGSGIYEQYF.

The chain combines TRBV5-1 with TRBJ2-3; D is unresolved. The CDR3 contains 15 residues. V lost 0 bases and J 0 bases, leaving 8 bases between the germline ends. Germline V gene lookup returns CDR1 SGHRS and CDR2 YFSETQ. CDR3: CASSLGIGSTDTQYF. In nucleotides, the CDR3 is TGCGCCAGCAGCTTGGGAATTGGGAGCACAGATACGCAGTATTTT.

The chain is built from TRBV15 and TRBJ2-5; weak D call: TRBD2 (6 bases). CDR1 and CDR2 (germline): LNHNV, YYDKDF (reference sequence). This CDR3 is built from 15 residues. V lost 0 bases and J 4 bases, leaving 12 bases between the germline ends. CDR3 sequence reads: CATSRDWGDGETQYF. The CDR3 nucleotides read TGTGCCACCAGCAGAGATTGGGGGGACGGAGAGACCCAGTACTTC.

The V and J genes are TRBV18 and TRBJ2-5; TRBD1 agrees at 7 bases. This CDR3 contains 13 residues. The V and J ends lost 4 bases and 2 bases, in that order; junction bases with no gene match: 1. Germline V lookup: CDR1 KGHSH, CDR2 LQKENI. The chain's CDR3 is CASSQGQQETQYF. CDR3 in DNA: TGTGCCAGCTCACAGGGACAGCAAGAGACCCAGTACTTC.

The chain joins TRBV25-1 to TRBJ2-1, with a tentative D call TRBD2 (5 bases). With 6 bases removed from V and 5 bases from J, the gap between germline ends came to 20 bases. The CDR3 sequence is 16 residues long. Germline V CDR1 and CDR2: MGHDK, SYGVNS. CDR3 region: CASSGDWWDRNNEQFF. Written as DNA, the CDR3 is TGTGCCAGCAGCGGGGATTGGTGGGATCGAAACAATGAGCAGTTCTTC.

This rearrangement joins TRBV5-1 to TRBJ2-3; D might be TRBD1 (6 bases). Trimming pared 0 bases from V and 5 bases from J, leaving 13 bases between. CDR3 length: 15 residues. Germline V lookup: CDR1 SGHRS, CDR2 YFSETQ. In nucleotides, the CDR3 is TGCGCCAGCAGCTTGGTTGGGGGCGTGGGAGATACGCAGTATTTT. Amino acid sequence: CASSLVGGVGDTQYF.

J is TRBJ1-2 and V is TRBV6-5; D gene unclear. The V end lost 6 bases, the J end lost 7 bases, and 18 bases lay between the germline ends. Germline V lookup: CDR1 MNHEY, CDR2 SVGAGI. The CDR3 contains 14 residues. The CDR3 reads CASSNNAFMSGYTF. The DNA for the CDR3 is TGTGCCAGCAGCAATAACGCTTTCATGAGTGGCTACACCTTC.

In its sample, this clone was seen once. CDR3 DNA sequence: TGTGCCAGCAGGGGCCCAGATACGCAGTATTTT. It translates to CASRGPDTQYF. The gene calls are TRBV28 and TRBJ2-3; D remains ambiguous. V lost 6 bases and J lost 4, with 5 bases in between. This CDR3 region has 11 residues. CDR1 MDHEN and CDR2 SYDVKM come from the germline V gene.